This TCR beta chain was captured in a study of T-cell memory formation after mild COVID-19. Study-wide background: Most TCR clusters belonged to a single donor. Study observations and caveats: Contracting CD4+ clones were located mainly in CM and EM, and CD8+ clones in EMRA. Clones contracting across day 15 to 85 had a balanced CD4/CD8 profile; later expanding clones leaned CD4+.

The germline CDR1 and CDR2 sequences are KGHDR and SFDVKD. V lost 3 bases to trimming and J lost 4 bases; unmatched junction nucleotides: 6. The CDR3 totals 16 residues. Sample barcodes and UMIs were carried by the TCR alpha and TCR beta cDNA libraries that 5'RACE generated with constant-segment primers. TCRdb used MiXCR to reprocess the 5' RACE reads, holding one entry per CDR3 protein. The sample lists about 290,000 distinct CDR3 sequences, about 15% occurring once. Note on this clonotype: Antigen unknown.

The chain links TRBV24-1 to TRBJ2-1, with 9 positions matching TRBD2. The sample taken for sequencing was PBMCs or a T cell subset sorted from them (not recorded which). This sequence was found in a man between 18 and 29 years old who had mild COVID-19 (a few samples of this study predate the infection). Cell type and time point are not known. Here the CDR3 reads CATSDGQRGDYNEQFF. CDR3 coding DNA: TGTGCCACCAGTGATGGACAGCGGGGGGATTACAATGAGCAGTTCTTC.